The 29 T cell receptor beta chains given below trace back to one sample, sequenced in a study of PD-1 blockade in classical Hodgkin lymphoma. Each of the patients experienced relapse following autologous stem cell transplantation, and their brentuximab vedotin exposure differed. The repertoire was sequenced with immunoSEQ multiplex PCR; TCRdb's copy has only in-frame clones and lacks some. Of about 21,000 clones listed, roughly two thirds are singletons. This specimen consisted of peripheral blood mononuclear cells (PBMCs), obtained at baseline. These TCRs come from a human donor with classical Hodgkin lymphoma.

Only one count was recorded for this clone. This chain uses TRBV6-5 with TRBJ1-2; D is uncertain. Trimming took 2 bases from V and 4 from J, leaving 11 bases between them. The V gene's germline CDR1 is MNHEY and CDR2 SVGAGI. The length of the CDR3 is 14 residues. CDR3 loop: CASSYLPEAYGYTF. CDR3 bases: TGTGCCAGCAGTTACCTCCCAGAAGCCTATGGCTACACCTTC.

The chain uses TRBV7-2 and TRBJ2-1; D is uncertain. V was pared by 0 bases and J by 4 bases, with 7 bases between. The CDR3 spans 14 residues. Germline V gene lookup returns CDR1 SGHTA and CDR2 FQGNSA. Here the CDR3 reads CASSLAGRYNEQFF. Written as DNA, the CDR3 is TGTGCCAGCAGCTTAGCAGGCAGATACAATGAGCAGTTCTTC.

The chain links TRBV30 to TRBJ2-7, with D tentatively TRBD1 (5 bases). V was cut by 1 base and J by 2 bases, with 12 bases left in between. This CDR3 comprises 14 residues. Germline V gene data show CDR1 as GTSNPN and CDR2 as SVGIG (reference sequence). CDR3 sequence: CAWSGEQTAYEQYF. CDR3 coding DNA: TGTGCCTGGAGTGGCGAGCAGACAGCCTACGAGCAGTACTTC.

The rearrangement uses TRBV19 and TRBJ2-1; D gene uncertain. V was cut by 4 bases and J by 7 bases, with 8 bases left in between. From germline, CDR1 is LNHDA and CDR2 SQIVND (reference sequence). The CDR3 is 12 residues long. CDR3 coding DNA: TGTGCCAGTAGTACCCACTATAATGAGCAGTTCTTC. Encoded protein: CASSTHYNEQFF.

This clone occurred a few times. This chain links TRBV6-5 with TRBJ2-4; 8 positions match TRBD1. This CDR3 is 13 amino acids long. Germline lookup yields CDR1 MNHEY and CDR2 SVGAGI. Germline trimming cut 5 bases from V and 8 bases from J; bases unmatched to any gene: 5. The CDR3 nucleotides are TGTGCCAGCAGTCGGACAGGGCAGGACATTCAGTACTTC. This translates into CASSRTGQDIQYF.

The rearrangement joins TRBV7-2 to TRBJ2-5; D not resolved. Trimming pared 1 base from V and 4 bases from J, leaving 19 bases between. The germline V gene encodes CDR1 SGHTA and CDR2 FQGNSA. The CDR3 runs to 17 residues. The CDR3 DNA reads as TGTGCCAGCAGCTTAGGGGGTAGCCTCTCTCTACGAGAGACCCAGTACTTC. It codes for CASSLGGSLSLRETQYF.

V usage is TRBV6-1 and J usage is TRBJ1-3; D is ambiguous. V lost 3 bases, J lost 0 bases, and 15 bases lay in between. The germline V gene has CDR1 MNHNS and CDR2 SASEGT. This CDR3 spans 17 amino acids. For the CDR3, the DNA is TGTGCCAGCAGTGACAAGGTTCGCGAGCTCTCTGGAAACACCATATATTTT. Translating it yields CASSDKVRELSGNTIYF.

V is TRBV28 and J is TRBJ1-5; 7 nucleotides match TRBD1. This CDR3 contains 15 residues. CDR1 is MDHEN, CDR2 SYDVKM, per germline. V was clipped by 10 bases and J by 0 bases; unmatched bases: 9. CDR3 region: CAIPGQRNSNQPQHF. In DNA, the CDR3 is TGTGCCATCCCGGGACAGCGAAATAGCAATCAGCCCCAGCATTTT.

The rearrangement links TRBV4-2 to TRBJ1-6; no clear D gene. Between the trimmed V and J ends, which lost 4 bases and 7 bases, there was a span of 14 bases. CDR3 length: 15 amino acids. Per germline, CDR1 LGHNA and CDR2 YNFKEQ. As DNA, the CDR3 is TGTGCCAGCAGCCCCGGGCAGGCGGGCAATTCACCCCTCCACTTT. It yields the protein CASSPGQAGNSPLHF.

The rearrangement links TRBV5-1 to TRBJ2-2, with TRBD1 matching 9 bases. J was trimmed by 7 bases and V by 3 bases; bases with no gene match: 7. The CDR3 is made up of 15 amino acids. CDR1 is SGHRS and CDR2 is YFSETQ in the germline V gene. The CDR3 DNA reads TGCGCCAGCAGCTCACGGACAGGGGATAACGGGGAGCTGTTTTTT. Translation gives CASSSRTGDNGELFF.

This clone was counted only a few times. The V gene is TRBV7-2, the J gene TRBJ2-7; possible D gene TRBD1, 6 bases. CDR3 size: 13 residues. Germline CDR1 is SGHTA and CDR2 is FQGNSA. Trimming took 2 bases from V and 7 from J, leaving 12 bases between them. The CDR3 spells CASSLRGTGEQYF. The CDR3 DNA sequence: TGTGCCAGCAGCTTAAGGGGGACGGGGGAGCAGTACTTC.

The V gene is TRBV2, the J gene TRBJ1-6; perhaps TRBD1 as D (6 bases). CDR3 length: 14 residues. V gave up 3 bases and J gave up 9 bases, with 12 bases separating them. Per the germline V gene, CDR1 is SNHLY and CDR2 is FYNNEI. CDR3 bases: TGTGCCAGCAGTGAGGTTCAGGGGTCTTCACCCCTCCACTTT. It codes for CASSEVQGSSPLHF.

This chain links TRBV4-1 with TRBJ2-1; 10 nucleotides agree with TRBD2. The V gene end was trimmed by 2 bases and the J gene end by 7 bases; junction bases not matched to a gene: 8. Germline V gives CDR1 MGHRA, CDR2 YSYEKL. The CDR3 contains 16 residues. CDR3 DNA: TGCGCCAGCAGCCAAATAGGGACTAGCGTAGTGAATGAGCAGTTCTTC. This gives the protein CASSQIGTSVVNEQFF.

This chain uses TRBV5-1 with TRBJ2-2; the match to TRBD2 covers 7 bases. The germline V gene encodes CDR1 SGHRS and CDR2 YFSETQ. The CDR3 spans 18 residues. The V gene end was trimmed by 2 bases and the J gene end by 0 bases; junction bases not matched to a gene: 10. CDR3 protein: CASSFLASGSANTGELFF. The CDR3 region has the DNA TGCGCCAGCAGCTTCCTGGCTAGCGGCTCCGCGAACACCGGGGAGCTGTTTTTT.

This clone has just a few counts. The chain is built from TRBV18 and TRBJ2-7, with TRBD2 matching over 12 bases. The V gene end was trimmed by 6 bases and the J gene end by 1 base; junction bases not matched to a gene: 4. The germline gives CDR1 KGHSH, CDR2 LQKENI. This CDR3 contains 15 residues. The CDR3 DNA reads as TGTGCCAGCTCCCCCGGACTAGCGGGATCCTACGAGCAGTACTTC. As protein: CASSPGLAGSYEQYF. Full variable domain (missing parts from reference TRBV18 and TRBJ2-7): NAGVMQNPRHLVRRRGQEARLRCSPMKGHSHVYWYRQLPEEGLKFMVYLQKENIIDESGMPKERFSAEFPKEGPSILRIQQVVRGDSAAYFCASSPGLAGSYEQYFGPGTRLTVT.

This chain joins TRBV19 and TRBJ1-3; D is unresolved. Germline lookup yields CDR1 LNHDA and CDR2 SQIVND (reference sequence). With 3 bases removed from V and 2 bases from J, the gap between germline ends came to 11 bases. This CDR3 is 15 amino acids long. The CDR3, as DNA: TGTGCCAGTAGTATTGAGGGCTCCGCTGGAAACACCATATATTTT. Translating it yields CASSIEGSAGNTIYF.

In its sample, this clone ranks as medium-sized (0.01 to 0.1%). V gene TRBV28 combines with J gene TRBJ1-4; 7 bases agree with TRBD1. From germline, CDR1 is MDHEN and CDR2 SYDVKM. V was clipped by 5 bases and J by 0 bases; unmatched bases: 3. This CDR3 region has 15 residues. CDR3 region: CASSAGQATNEKLFF. The DNA for the CDR3 is TGTGCCAGCAGTGCCGGACAGGCAACTAATGAAAAACTGTTTTTT.

J is TRBJ2-6 and V is TRBV5-1; 7 bases fit TRBD2. V lost 5 bases and J lost 0; bases outside the gene matches: 5. Germline CDR1 is SGHRS and CDR2 is YFSETQ. The CDR3 extends over 16 amino acids. CDR3: CASSHRGSSGANVLTF. CDR3 DNA sequence: TGCGCCAGCAGTCACCGCGGGAGCTCTGGGGCCAACGTCCTGACTTTC. The full variable domain, with the rest looked up from reference TRBV5-1 and TRBJ2-6, is KAGVTQTPRYLIKTRGQQVTLSCSPISGHRSVSWYQQTPGQGLQFLFEYFSETQRNKGNFPGRFSGRQFSNSRSEMNVSTLELGDSALYLCASSHRGSSGANVLTFGAGSRLTVL.

This clone is medium-sized in the sample. V gene TRBV19 combines with J gene TRBJ1-1; D remains ambiguous. Germline CDR1 is LNHDA and CDR2 is SQIVND (reference sequence). The CDR3 spans 13 residues. The V and J ends lost 0 bases and 6 bases respectively, with 8 bases between them. The CDR3 DNA reads TGTGCCAGTAGTATAGATGGGCGGGCTGAAGCTTTCTTT. Residues: CASSIDGRAEAFF.

This clone was seen more than once but under ten times. This chain joins TRBV11-2 and TRBJ2-7; D might be TRBD1 (8 bases). Germline V gene lookup returns CDR1 SGHAT and CDR2 FQNNGV. Between the trimmed V and J ends, which lost 1 base and 4 bases, there was a span of 17 bases. The CDR3 is 16 residues long. The CDR3: CASSLGGTGGVYEQYF. The CDR3 nucleotides read TGTGCCAGCAGCTTAGGAGGAACAGGGGGGGTGTACGAGCAGTACTTC.

The rearrangement joins TRBV5-4 to TRBJ2-3, with 13 bases fitting TRBD2. Germline assignment: CDR1 SGHNT and CDR2 YYREEE (reference sequence). The CDR3 covers 18 residues. J was trimmed by 5 bases and V by 4 bases; bases with no gene match: 13. The CDR3 reads CASSPRLAGGPAVDTQYF. The DNA of the CDR3 is TGTGCCAGCAGCCCGAGACTAGCGGGAGGCCCCGCAGTAGATACGCAGTATTTT.

To note about this clone: One base away lies a much larger clone, so this may be a sequencing read error. This rearrangement joins TRBV7-8 to TRBJ1-1; D gene ambiguous. Deletions cut 3 bases from V and 1 base from J, with 6 bases between. The CDR3 sequence is 13 residues long. Germline values: CDR1 SGHVS, CDR2 FQNEAQ. CDR3 sequence: CASSFRGNTEAFF. In nucleotides, the CDR3 is TGTGCCAGCAGCTTCCGGGGGAACACTGAAGCTTTCTTT.

The rearrangement uses TRBV19 and TRBJ1-2; maybe TRBD1 (5 bases). This CDR3 comprises 15 residues. The germline CDR1 and CDR2 sequences are LNHDA and SQIVND (reference sequence). V was pared by 2 bases and J by 4 bases, with 14 bases between. In nucleotides, the CDR3 is TGTGCCAGTAGTATAACGGGGGTATCCTCCTATGGCTACACCTTC. Amino acids: CASSITGVSSYGYTF.

This clone was observed a few times. V and J are TRBV4-1 and TRBJ1-1; D call uncertain. V was cut by 2 bases and J by 4 bases, with 20 bases left in between. The CDR3 is 17 amino acids. The germline gives CDR1 MGHRA, CDR2 YSYEKL. The CDR3 DNA is TGCGCCAGCAGCCAAATTATTTATGAAAACCCATCCACTGAAGCTTTCTTT. Amino acids: CASSQIIYENPSTEAFF.

The rearrangement uses TRBV6-1 and TRBJ1-5; D gene ambiguous. This CDR3 spans 14 amino acids. V dropped 6 bases and J dropped 2 bases, with 11 bases sitting between them. Germline CDR1 and CDR2: MNHNS and SASEGT. CDR3 DNA: TGTGCCAGCAGCCCAACAGCGCGCAATCAGCCCCAGCATTTT. It yields the protein CASSPTARNQPQHF.

This rearrangement joins TRBV27 to TRBJ1-1; TRBD1 matches at 8 bases. Trimming at V came to 7 bases and at J to 5 bases, leaving 15 bases not matched to a gene. The germline gives CDR1 MNHEY, CDR2 SMNVEV (reference sequence). CDR3 size: 16 residues. The CDR3 sequence: CASKSLAGGPLTEAFF. The CDR3 DNA is TGTGCCAGCAAATCCCTCGCAGGGGGCCCTTTAACTGAAGCTTTCTTT.

This clone was counted between two and nine times. This rearrangement joins TRBV18 to TRBJ1-4; 9 nucleotides line up with TRBD1. Germline V lookup: CDR1 KGHSH, CDR2 LQKENI. The CDR3 totals 16 residues. V lost 3 bases, J lost 3 bases, and 5 bases stayed unmatched. CDR3 sequence reads: CASSPTRTGANEKLFF. CDR3 DNA: TGTGCCAGCTCACCCACCCGGACAGGGGCTAATGAAAAACTGTTTTTT.

V usage is TRBV5-4 and J usage is TRBJ1-2, with a possible D match to TRBD1 (6 bases). V lost 1 base to trimming and J lost 7 bases, with 20 bases between them. In germline, CDR1 is SGHNT, CDR2 YYREEE (reference sequence). The length of the CDR3 is 16 residues. As DNA, the CDR3 is TGTGCCAGCAGCTTGTACGAGTCGGCCAGGGGCGGTGGCTACACCTTC. Encoded protein: CASSLYESARGGGYTF. Complete variable domain (other parts from reference TRBV5-4 and TRBJ1-2): ETGVTQSPTHLIKTRGQQVTLRCSSQSGHNTVSWYQQALGQGPQFIFQYYREEENGRGNFPPRFSGLQFPNYSSELNVNALELDDSALYLCASSLYESARGGGYTFGSGTRLTVV.

The J gene is TRBJ2-1, the V gene TRBV19; TRBD2 aligns across 15 bases. Trimming took 3 bases from V and 7 from J; bases not matched to a gene: 7. CDR1 and CDR2 from the germline V gene are LNHDA and SQIVND (reference sequence). The CDR3 spans 17 residues. Here the CDR3 DNA reads TGTGCCAGTAGTATGGCAGGGACTAGCGGGGGGTGGAATGAGCAGTTCTTC. Translating gives CASSMAGTSGGWNEQFF.